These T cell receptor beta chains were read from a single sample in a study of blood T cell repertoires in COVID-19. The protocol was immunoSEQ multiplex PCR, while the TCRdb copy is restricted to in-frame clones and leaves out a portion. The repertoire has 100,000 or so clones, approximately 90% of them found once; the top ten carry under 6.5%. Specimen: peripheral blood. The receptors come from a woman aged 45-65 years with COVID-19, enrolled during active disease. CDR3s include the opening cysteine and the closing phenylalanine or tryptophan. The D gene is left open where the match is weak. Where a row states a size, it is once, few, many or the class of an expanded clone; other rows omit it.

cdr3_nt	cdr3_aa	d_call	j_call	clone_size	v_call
TGTGCCAGCAGTTTAAAGAGCCAGACAGGTCACAATCAGCCCCAGCATTTT	CASSLKSQTGHNQPQHF	NA	TRBJ1-5	NA	TRBV28
TGTGCCAGCAGTACTACGTGGGAGCAGTTCTTC	CASSTTWEQFF	NA	TRBJ2-1	NA	TRBV6-5
TGTGCCAGCACCTCGATATCCGGGACAACTAATGGCTACACCTTC	CASTSISGTTNGYTF	NA	TRBJ1-2	NA	TRBV6-6
TGTGCCAGCAGGGTCCAGGGGATGGCAGATACGCAGTATTTT	CASRVQGMADTQYF	NA	TRBJ2-3	NA	TRBV2
TGTGCCAGCAGCTTAAATATGGGACAGGTTCCCTACGAGCAGTACTTC	CASSLNMGQVPYEQYF	TRBD1	TRBJ2-7	NA	TRBV7-2
TGCAGCGTTGAGATTGACAGCTACACCGGGGAGCTGTTTTTT	CSVEIDSYTGELFF	NA	TRBJ2-2	NA	TRBV29-1
TGTGCCAGCAGATCAGGGGGCGGCACTGAAGCTTTCTTT	CASRSGGGTEAFF	TRBD1	TRBJ1-1	NA	TRBV3-1/TRBV3-2
TGTGCCAGCAGCTTGCGTGGGACTACGCAAGAGACCCAGTACTTC	CASSLRGTTQETQYF	TRBD2	TRBJ2-5	NA	TRBV5-4
TGTGCCAGCACCGAGGGGGTTGCCTACGAGCAGTACTTC	CASTEGVAYEQYF	NA	TRBJ2-7	NA	TRBV6-5
TGTGCCAGTAGTCTAGCGGGGGGCTTCTACGAGCAGTACTTC	CASSLAGGFYEQYF	TRBD2	TRBJ2-7	once	TRBV19
TGTGCCTGGAGTGTACAACAGCTGAACACCGGGGAGCTGTTTTTT	CAWSVQQLNTGELFF	NA	TRBJ2-2	NA	TRBV30
TGCGCCAGCAGCTTGTGGACTAGCCAAGAGACCCAGTACTTC	CASSLWTSQETQYF	TRBD2	TRBJ2-5	NA	TRBV5-1
TGTGCCACCAGCAGAGTGGGACTCACAGATACGCAGTATTTT	CATSRVGLTDTQYF	NA	TRBJ2-3	NA	TRBV15
TGTGCCAGCAGCGTAGGACGACAGAGCTCCTACGAGCAGTACTTC	CASSVGRQSSYEQYF	NA	TRBJ2-7	NA	TRBV9
TGTGCCACTTCGGGGGGCTACGAGCAGTACTTC	CATSGGYEQYF	TRBD2	TRBJ2-7	NA	TRBV2
TGTGCCAGCAGTTACTCGGCGGGGGGGTATCAGCCCCAGCATTTT	CASSYSAGGYQPQHF	NA	TRBJ1-5	NA	TRBV6-2/TRBV6-3
TGTGCCAGTAGTATTGGGACAGGGAACACCTACGAGCAGTACTTC	CASSIGTGNTYEQYF	TRBD1	TRBJ2-7	NA	TRBV19
TGTGCCAGCAGTTACGGGCAGAATTCTGAAGCTTTCTTT	CASSYGQNSEAFF	NA	TRBJ1-1	NA	TRBV6-5
TGTGCCAGCAGCTTGGCCGGGACACCAAATCAGCCCCAGCATTTT	CASSLAGTPNQPQHF	NA	TRBJ1-5	NA	TRBV5-5
TGCAGCGTTGAAGATCAACTTACTGACAGTGAAGAGACCCAGTACTTC	CSVEDQLTDSEETQYF	NA	TRBJ2-5	NA	TRBV29-1
TGTGCCAGCAGACCCGGGACAGGGGGCGCAAATACGCAGTATTTT	CASRPGTGGANTQYF	TRBD1	TRBJ2-3	NA	TRBV7-2